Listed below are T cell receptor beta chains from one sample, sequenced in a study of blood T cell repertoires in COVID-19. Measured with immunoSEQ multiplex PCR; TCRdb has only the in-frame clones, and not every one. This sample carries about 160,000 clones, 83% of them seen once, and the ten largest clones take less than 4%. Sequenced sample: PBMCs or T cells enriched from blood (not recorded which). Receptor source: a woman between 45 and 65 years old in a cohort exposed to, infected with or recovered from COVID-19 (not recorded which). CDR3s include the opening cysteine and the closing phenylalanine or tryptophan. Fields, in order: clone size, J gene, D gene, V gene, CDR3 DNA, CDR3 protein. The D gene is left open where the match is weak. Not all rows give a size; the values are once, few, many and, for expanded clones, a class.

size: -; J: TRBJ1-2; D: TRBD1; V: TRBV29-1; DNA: TGCAGCGTTGACAGGGGGCTTCGGGGAGGCTACACCTTC; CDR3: CSVDRGLRGGYTF
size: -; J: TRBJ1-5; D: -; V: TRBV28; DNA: TGTGCCAGCCAGTTTTACAGTAGCAATCAGCCCCAGCATTTT; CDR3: CASQFYSSNQPQHF
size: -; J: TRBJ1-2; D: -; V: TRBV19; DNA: TGTGCCAGTAGTATAAACGGGTATGAGATTGCCTGGGGCTACACCTTC; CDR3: CASSINGYEIAWGYTF
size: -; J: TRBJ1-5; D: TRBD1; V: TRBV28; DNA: TGTGCCAGCAGTGCCGGGACAGGGGGCAATCAGCCCCAGCATTTT; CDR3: CASSAGTGGNQPQHF
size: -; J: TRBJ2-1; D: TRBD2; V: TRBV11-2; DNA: TGTGCCAGCAGCCCCTGGCGGGCTAGCGGGAGTTATGAGCAGTTCTTC; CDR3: CASSPWRASGSYEQFF
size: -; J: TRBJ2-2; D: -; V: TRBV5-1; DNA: TGCGCCAGCAGCTTGGTACGGGCAGGGTCCGGGGAGCTGTTTTTT; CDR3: CASSLVRAGSGELFF
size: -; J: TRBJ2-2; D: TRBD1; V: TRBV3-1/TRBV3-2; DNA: TGTGCCAGCAGCCAACCCTGGACAGGGGGCGATCCCGGGGAGCTGTTTTTT; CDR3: CASSQPWTGGDPGELFF
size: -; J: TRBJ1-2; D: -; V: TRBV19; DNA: TGTGCCAGTACCATGAGGGGGACCTTCGACTATGGCTACACCTTC; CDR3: CASTMRGTFDYGYTF
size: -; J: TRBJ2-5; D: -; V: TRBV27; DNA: TGTGCCAGCAGTTCGAGGGAGACCCAGTACTTC; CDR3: CASSSRETQYF
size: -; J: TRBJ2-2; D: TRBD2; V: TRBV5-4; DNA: TGTGCCAGCAGCTCCGGACTAGCATTGTCCGGGGAGCTGTTTTTT; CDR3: CASSSGLALSGELFF
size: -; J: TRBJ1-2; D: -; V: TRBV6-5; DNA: TGTGCCAGCAGTTCGTCCGGACAGCCTAAGATCTATGGCTACACCTTC; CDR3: CASSSSGQPKIYGYTF
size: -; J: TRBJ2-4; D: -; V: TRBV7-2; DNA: TGTGCCAGCAGCTTAGAAGTGCTAGCGCGGTACCAGTACTTC; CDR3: CASSLEVLARYQYF
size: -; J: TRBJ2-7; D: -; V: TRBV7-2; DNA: TGTGCCAGCAGCTTCTTCGGTGGTTACGAGCAGTACTTC; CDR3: CASSFFGGYEQYF
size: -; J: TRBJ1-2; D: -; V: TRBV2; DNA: TGTGCCAGCATTCCTTTTGGGACTGCCTCCCCACACACCTTC; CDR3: CASIPFGTASPHTF
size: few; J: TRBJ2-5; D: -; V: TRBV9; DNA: TGTGCCAGCAGCCCACCCGGCGGCGCGATCCAAGAGACCCAGTACTTC; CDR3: CASSPPGGAIQETQYF
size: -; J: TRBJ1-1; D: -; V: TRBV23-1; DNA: TGCGCCAGCAGTCGAGAGGAAATGAACACTGAAGCTTTCTTT; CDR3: CASSREEMNTEAFF
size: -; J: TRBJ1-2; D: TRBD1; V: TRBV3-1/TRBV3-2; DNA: TGTGCCAGCAGCCAAGGCTCGTCGACAGGGGGCTATGGCTACACCTTC; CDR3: CASSQGSSTGGYGYTF
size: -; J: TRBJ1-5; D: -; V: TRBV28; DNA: TGTGCCAGCAGTCACTCCGATAGCAATCAGCCCCAGCATTTT; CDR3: CASSHSDSNQPQHF
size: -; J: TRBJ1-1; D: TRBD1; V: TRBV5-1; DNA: TGCGCCAGCAGCTTGATGGGACAGGGGGTCATGAACACTGAAGCTTTCTTT; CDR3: CASSLMGQGVMNTEAFF
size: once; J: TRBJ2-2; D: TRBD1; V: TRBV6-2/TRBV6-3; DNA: TGTGCCAGCAGTAGGGGGCAGACCGGGGAGCTGTTTTTT; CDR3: CASSRGQTGELFF
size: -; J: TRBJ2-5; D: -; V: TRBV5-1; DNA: TGCGCCAGCAGCTTGGCAGGCGGCGGGCCCTGGGAGACCCAGTACTTC; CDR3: CASSLAGGGPWETQYF
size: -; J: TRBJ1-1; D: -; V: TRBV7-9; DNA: TGTGCCAGCAGCCCACAGACAGACACTGAAGCTTTCTTT; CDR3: CASSPQTDTEAFF
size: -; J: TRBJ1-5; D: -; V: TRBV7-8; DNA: TGTGCCAGCAGCTCAGATCTTTTTCAGCCCCAGCATTTT; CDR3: CASSSDLFQPQHF
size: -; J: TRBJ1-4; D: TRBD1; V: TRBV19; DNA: TGTGCCAGTGAGCCGGGACAGGGGCTTAATGAAAAACTGTTTTTT; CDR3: CASEPGQGLNEKLFF
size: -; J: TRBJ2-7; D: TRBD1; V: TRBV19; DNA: TGTGCCAGTAGTATCCGCGACAGGGAATCCTACGAGCAGTACTTC; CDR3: CASSIRDRESYEQYF
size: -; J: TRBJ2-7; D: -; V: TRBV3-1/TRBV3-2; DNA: TGTGCCAGCAGCCAAGGGGCAGGGCCTCCCTACGAGCAGTACTTC; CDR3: CASSQGAGPPYEQYF
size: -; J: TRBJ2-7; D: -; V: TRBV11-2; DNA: TGTGCCAGCAGCCCAGACTACGAGCAGTACTTC; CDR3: CASSPDYEQYF
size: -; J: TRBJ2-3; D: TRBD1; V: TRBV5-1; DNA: TGCGCCAGCAGCTCCATGGGACAGGGGGCGAATACGCAGTATTTT; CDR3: CASSSMGQGANTQYF
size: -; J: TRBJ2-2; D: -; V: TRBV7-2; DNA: TGTGCCAGCAGACAAGCGGGCAAGACCGGGGAGCTGTTTTTT; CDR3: CASRQAGKTGELFF
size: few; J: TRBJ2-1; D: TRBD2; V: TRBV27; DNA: TGTGCCAGCTGGAGGCGGGGGGGTTACAATGAGCAGTTCTTC; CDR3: CASWRRGGYNEQFF
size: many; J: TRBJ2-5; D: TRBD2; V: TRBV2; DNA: TGTGCCAGCAAGAACCTAATTCAGGCGGGGGACCAAGAGACCCAGTACTTC; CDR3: CASKNLIQAGDQETQYF
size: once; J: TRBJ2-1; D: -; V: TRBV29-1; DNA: TGCAGCGCGTGGGAGCCACCCGGCTATGAGCAGTTCTTC; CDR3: CSAWEPPGYEQFF
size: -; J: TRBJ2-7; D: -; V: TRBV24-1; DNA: TGTGCCACCGCGCAGTGGGACTGGGAGCAGTACTTC; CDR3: CATAQWDWEQYF
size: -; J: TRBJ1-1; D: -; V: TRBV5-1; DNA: TGCGCCAGCAGCCCGGGGTCCTCTCAAGTAGACACTGAAGCTTTCTTT; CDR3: CASSPGSSQVDTEAFF
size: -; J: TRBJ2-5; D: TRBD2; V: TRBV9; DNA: TGTGCCAGCAGCGCCGGGACTAGCGGGGGGGCTTACCAAGAGACCCAGTACTTC; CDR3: CASSAGTSGGAYQETQYF
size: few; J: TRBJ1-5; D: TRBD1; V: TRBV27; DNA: TGTGCCAGCAGTCGGACAGGCAGCAATCAGCCCCAGCATTTT; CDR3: CASSRTGSNQPQHF
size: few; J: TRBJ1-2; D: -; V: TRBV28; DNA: TGTGCCAGCAGTTTTGGGGCTGTTGGCTACACCTTC; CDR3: CASSFGAVGYTF
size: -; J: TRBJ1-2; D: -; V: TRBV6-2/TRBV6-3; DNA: TGTGCCAGCAGTTACCGGGCAGGGCAAGGCTACACCTTC; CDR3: CASSYRAGQGYTF
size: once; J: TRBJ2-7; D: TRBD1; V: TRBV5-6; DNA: TGTGCCAGCAGTTACGACAGGGGCTCCTACGAGCAGTACTTC; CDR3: CASSYDRGSYEQYF
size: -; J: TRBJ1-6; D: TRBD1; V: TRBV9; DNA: TGTGCCAGCAGCGGACAGGGGGCACCCCTCCACTTT; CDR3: CASSGQGAPLHF
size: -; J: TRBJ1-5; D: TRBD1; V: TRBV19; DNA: TGTGCCATTGGGACAGGGTCCAATCAGCCCCAGCATTTT; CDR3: CAIGTGSNQPQHF
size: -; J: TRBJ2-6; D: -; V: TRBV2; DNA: TGTGCTTGCTCACAGAGCTCTGGGGCCAACGTCCTGACTTTC; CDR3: CACSQSSGANVLTF
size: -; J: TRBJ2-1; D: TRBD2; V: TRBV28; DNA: TGTGCCAGCAGTTTAAGCGGGAGCTACAATGAGCAGTTCTTC; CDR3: CASSLSGSYNEQFF
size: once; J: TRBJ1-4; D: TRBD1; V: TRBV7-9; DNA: TGTGCCAGCAGCATGGTAGGGGGCGGTCATGAAAAACTGTTTTTT; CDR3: CASSMVGGGHEKLFF
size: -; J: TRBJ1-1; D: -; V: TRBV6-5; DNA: TGTGCCAGCAGTTACTCATATACCGGAGGCACTGAAGCTTTCTTT; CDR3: CASSYSYTGGTEAFF
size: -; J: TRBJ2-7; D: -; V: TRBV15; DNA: TGTGCCACCAGCAGAGGGGCCTACTCCTACGAGCAGTACTTC; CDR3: CATSRGAYSYEQYF
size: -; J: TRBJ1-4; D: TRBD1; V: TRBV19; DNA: TGTGCCAGTAGTACCACGACAGGGGCTAATGAAAAACTGTTTTTT; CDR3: CASSTTTGANEKLFF
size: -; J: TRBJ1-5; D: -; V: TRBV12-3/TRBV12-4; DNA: TGTGCCAGCAGTTTAGCTAGGGGTCAGCCCCAGCATTTT; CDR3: CASSLARGQPQHF
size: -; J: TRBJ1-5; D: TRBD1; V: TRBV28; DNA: TGTGCCAGCAGTTCGAAGAGGACAGGGGGCAATCAGCCCCAGCATTTT; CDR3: CASSSKRTGGNQPQHF
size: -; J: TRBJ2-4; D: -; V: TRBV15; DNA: TGTGCCAGCCAGGGTTTGGGGAAAAACATTCAGTACTTC; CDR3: CASQGLGKNIQYF
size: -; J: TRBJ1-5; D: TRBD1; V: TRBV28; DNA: TGTGCCAGCAGTTTACGAGAAAGACAGGGGATGTTTCAGCCCCAGCATTTT; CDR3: CASSLRERQGMFQPQHF
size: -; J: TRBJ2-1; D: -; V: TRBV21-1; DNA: TGTGCCAGCATGGTTAGACGTGGGCTGGCGCACTCCTACAATGAGCAGTTCTTC; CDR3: CASMVRRGLAHSYNEQFF
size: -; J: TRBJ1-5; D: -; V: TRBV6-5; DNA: TGTGCCAGCAGTCTGACAGACAGCACGCGGCCCCAGCATTTT; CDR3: CASSLTDSTRPQHF
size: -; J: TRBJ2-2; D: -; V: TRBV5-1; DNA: TGCGCCAGCAGCCAGTCTACAGGGACGAACACCGGGGAGCTGTTTTTT; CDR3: CASSQSTGTNTGELFF
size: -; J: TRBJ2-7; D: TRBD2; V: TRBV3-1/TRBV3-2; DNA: TGTGCCAGCAGCCGAAGGACTAGTCGGGAGCAGTACTTC; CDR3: CASSRRTSREQYF
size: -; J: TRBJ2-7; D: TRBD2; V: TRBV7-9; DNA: TGTGCCAGCAGCTACTGGCGCGGGGGAGCCTACGAGCAGTACTTC; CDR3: CASSYWRGGAYEQYF
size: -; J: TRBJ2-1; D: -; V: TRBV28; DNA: TGTGCCAGCGCACGTGGTGCCGCCAGGGGAATTGGCAATGAGCAGTTCTTC; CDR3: CASARGAARGIGNEQFF
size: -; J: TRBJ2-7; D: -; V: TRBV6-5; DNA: TGTGCCAGCAGTTACCTGCGCTCCTACGAGCAGTACTTC; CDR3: CASSYLRSYEQYF
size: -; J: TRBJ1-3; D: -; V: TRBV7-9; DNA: TGTGCCAGCAGTTTTTACGGGGGGTACGGTGGAAACACCATATATTTT; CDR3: CASSFYGGYGGNTIYF